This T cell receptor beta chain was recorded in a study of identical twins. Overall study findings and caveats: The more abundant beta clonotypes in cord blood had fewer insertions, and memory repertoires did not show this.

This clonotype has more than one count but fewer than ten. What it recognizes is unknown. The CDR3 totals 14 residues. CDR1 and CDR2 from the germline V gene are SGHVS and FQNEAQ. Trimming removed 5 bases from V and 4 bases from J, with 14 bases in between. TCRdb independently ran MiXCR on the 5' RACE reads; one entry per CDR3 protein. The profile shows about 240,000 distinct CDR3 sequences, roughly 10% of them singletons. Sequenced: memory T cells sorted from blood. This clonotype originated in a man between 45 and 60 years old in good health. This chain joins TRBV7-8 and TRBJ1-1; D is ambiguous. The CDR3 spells CASSAVGESTEAFF. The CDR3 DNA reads TGTGCCAGCAGCGCTGTTGGGGAGAGCACTGAAGCTTTCTTT.